The rows below give T cell receptor beta chains drawn from one sample of a study of shared clonotypes between healthy human individuals. The data were produced by immunoSEQ multiplex PCR, yet TCRdb's version contains in-frame clones alone and is incomplete. The table records approximately 840,000 clones, around 96% of them present only once. The sample taken for sequencing was naive CD8+ T cells sorted from blood. These receptors all come from a man aged 30 to 45 in good health. Both conserved end residues are part of each CDR3. D genes are given only for firm matches. Clone size, where shown, is once, few, many, or a class for clones that have expanded.

clone_size,j_call,v_call,cdr3_length,d_call,cdr3_nt,cdr3_aa
-,TRBJ2-1,TRBV9,14,TRBD2,TGTGCCAGCAGCGTCGAGGGAGGGTACAATGAGCAGTTCTTC,CASSVEGGYNEQFF
-,TRBJ2-6,TRBV27,11,-,TGTGCCAGCGGAGGGGCCAACGTCCTGACTTTC,CASGGANVLTF
-,TRBJ2-1,TRBV27,15,-,TGTGCCAGCAGTTTAACAGGGACAGACGGGAGTGAGCAGTTCTTC,CASSLTGTDGSEQFF
once,TRBJ2-3,TRBV27,16,TRBD2,TGTGCCAGCAGTTTATCTTCTGGCGGGAGACAAGATACGCAGTATTTT,CASSLSSGGRQDTQYF
-,TRBJ2-7,TRBV7-2,15,TRBD2,TGTGCCAGCAGCCTTAGCGGGAGGAGCTCCTACGAGCAGTACTTC,CASSLSGRSSYEQYF
-,TRBJ1-1,TRBV5-1,15,-,TGCGCCAGCAGCTCCGGACAGTACATGAACACTGAAGCTTTCTTT,CASSSGQYMNTEAFF
-,TRBJ1-1,TRBV7-9,13,-,TGTGCCAGCAGTCCACTCCTGAACACTGAAGCTTTCTTT,CASSPLLNTEAFF
-,TRBJ2-7,TRBV30,14,-,TGTGCCTGGAGTGAGGTCTACTCAACCTACGAGCAGTACTTC,CAWSEVYSTYEQYF
-,TRBJ2-7,TRBV5-1,14,TRBD2,TGCGCCAGCAGCTTAGAACGGGAGGTTTACGAGCAGTACTTC,CASSLEREVYEQYF
-,TRBJ2-5,TRBV28,14,-,TGTGCCAGCAGTTTACTGGGCCCCGAAGAGACCCAGTACTTC,CASSLLGPEETQYF
-,TRBJ1-1,TRBV4-3,18,-,TGCGCCAGCAGCCAAGATCGCCCAGGCGAACTTGGGAACACTGAAGCTTTCTTT,CASSQDRPGELGNTEAFF
-,TRBJ2-7,TRBV5-6,15,TRBD1,TGTGCCAGCAGCTTGGAAGGACAGGGGATGTACGAGCAGTACTTC,CASSLEGQGMYEQYF
-,TRBJ2-2,TRBV5-4,14,TRBD2,TGTGCCAGCAGCTCTGGACTAGTTGACGGGGAGCTGTTTTTT,CASSSGLVDGELFF
-,TRBJ1-5,TRBV7-2,13,-,TGTGCCAGCAGCTTGTTAGTCAATCAGCCCCAGCATTTT,CASSLLVNQPQHF
-,TRBJ2-5,TRBV7-9,13,-,TGTGCCAGCAGCTTAGTTCCGGCGGAGACCCAGTACTTC,CASSLVPAETQYF
once,TRBJ2-2,TRBV7-3,15,-,TGTGCCAGCAGCTTACAGCCCGGACCCGGCGGGGAGCTGTTTTTT,CASSLQPGPGGELFF
-,TRBJ2-1,TRBV28,16,-,TGTGCCAGCAGTTCCCAGGCTAGAGGTGGCGAGAATGAGCAGTTCTTC,CASSSQARGGENEQFF
-,TRBJ2-5,TRBV7-9,14,-,TGTGCCAGCAGCTTAGGGGACGGCCAAGAGACCCAGTACTTC,CASSLGDGQETQYF
once,TRBJ2-7,TRBV29-1,14,-,TGCAGCGTTGAAGTACAGACCAGCTCCTACGAGCAGTACTTC,CSVEVQTSSYEQYF
once,TRBJ2-1,TRBV7-8,14,-,TGTGCCAGCAGCCGCACGGCAGGCTACAATGAGCAGTTCTTC,CASSRTAGYNEQFF
-,TRBJ2-7,TRBV7-9,18,TRBD1,TGTGCCAGCAGCCCGCCCACGCCGGGACAGGGAATCCCCTACGAGCAGTACTTC,CASSPPTPGQGIPYEQYF
-,TRBJ2-2,TRBV11-2,17,-,TGTGCCAGCAGCTCATTCCTAGATGAAGACGCCACCGGGGAGCTGTTTTTT,CASSSFLDEDATGELFF
once,TRBJ1-2,TRBV6-1,15,TRBD1,TGTGCCAGCAGTGTAGCGGGACAGGGGGGATATGGCTACACCTTC,CASSVAGQGGYGYTF
-,TRBJ1-1,TRBV5-5,16,TRBD1,TGTGCCAGCAGCTCCCGGACAGGGATCATATATGATGAAGCTTTCTTT,CASSSRTGIIYDEAFF
-,TRBJ1-5,TRBV28,16,-,TGTGCCAGCACCCCCTTAGTACGGGGGAGCAATCAGCCCCAGCATTTT,CASTPLVRGSNQPQHF
-,TRBJ1-1,TRBV5-6,13,-,TGTGCCAGCAGCCTGGGTGGGAACACTGAAGCTTTCTTT,CASSLGGNTEAFF
-,TRBJ2-7,TRBV7-9,16,-,TGTGCCAGCAGCTTAGTGTCCGGACCCGGTTCCTACGAGCAGTACTTC,CASSLVSGPGSYEQYF
-,TRBJ2-5,TRBV27,15,-,TGTGCCAGCAGTTTACTACGGGGGAAACAAGAGACCCAGTACTTC,CASSLLRGKQETQYF
-,TRBJ1-2,TRBV6-6,15,-,TGTGCCAGCAGTCCTCGGACAGCCGATAACTATGGCTACACCTTC,CASSPRTADNYGYTF
-,TRBJ1-1,TRBV25-1,15,TRBD1,TGTGCCAGCAGTGGGACGGGACAGCGAAACACTGAAGCTTTCTTT,CASSGTGQRNTEAFF
-,TRBJ2-3,TRBV4-3,15,-,TGCGCCAGCAGCCAAGATTATCAGCGGACAGATACGCAGTATTTT,CASSQDYQRTDTQYF
-,TRBJ2-7,TRBV5-5,15,-,TGTGCCAGCAGCTTGCTCCCGGTTAGCTCCTACGAGCAGTACTTC,CASSLLPVSSYEQYF
-,TRBJ2-3,TRBV27,19,-,TGTGCCAGCAGTTTAGTGGGGCTAAACTTGGCAGATAGCACAGATACGCAGTATTTT,CASSLVGLNLADSTDTQYF
once,TRBJ2-5,TRBV27,16,-,TGTGCCAGCAGTTTATCGATAGATACGCGGGAAGAGACCCAGTACTTC,CASSLSIDTREETQYF
-,TRBJ2-2,TRBV15,16,TRBD2,TGTGCCACCAGCCAACTAGCGGAGTTGAACACCGGGGAGCTGTTTTTT,CATSQLAELNTGELFF
-,TRBJ2-1,TRBV5-1,15,-,TGCGCCAGCAGCTTGTACGGGAATGAGGTTGATGAGCAGTTCTTC,CASSLYGNEVDEQFF
-,TRBJ2-6,TRBV29-1,13,-,TGCAGCGTCCGGACCACCGGGACGGAAGTCCTGACTTTC,CSVRTTGTEVLTF
-,TRBJ2-1,TRBV11-2,13,-,TGTGCCAGCAGCCCCCTCGATGAATTTGAGCAGTTCTTC,CASSPLDEFEQFF
-,TRBJ2-7,TRBV7-9,18,TRBD2,TGTGCCAGCAGTACCCCTCTCGCCCTAGCGGGAGTGTCCTACGAGCAGTACTTC,CASSTPLALAGVSYEQYF
-,TRBJ1-5,TRBV4-2,12,-,TGTGCCAGCAGCCAAGATGGGCAGCCCCAGCATTTT,CASSQDGQPQHF
-,TRBJ1-1,TRBV28,12,-,TGTGCCAGCAGACTTGGGGACACTGAAGCTTTCTTT,CASRLGDTEAFF
-,TRBJ2-1,TRBV6-6,15,-,TGTGCCAGCAGTTACGCCGCAGGCTCCTACAATGAGCAGTTCTTC,CASSYAAGSYNEQFF
-,TRBJ1-2,TRBV6-5,11,-,TGTGCCAGCAGTCCAGGGTACGGCTACACCTTC,CASSPGYGYTF
-,TRBJ2-2,TRBV6-1,15,-,TGTGCCAGCAGTGAACGAGACACGATAACCGGGGAGCTGTTTTTT,CASSERDTITGELFF
-,TRBJ1-4,TRBV5-1,16,-,TGCGCCAGCAGCGAGTTCCCAGGGACAACTAATGAAAAACTGTTTTTT,CASSEFPGTTNEKLFF
-,TRBJ1-4,TRBV2,13,-,TGTGCCAGCAGTGAATTTACTAATGAAAAACTGTTTTTT,CASSEFTNEKLFF
-,TRBJ1-2,TRBV9,16,TRBD1,TGTGCCAGCAGCGTAGCCTCGGACAGGGGGGACTATGGCTACACCTTC,CASSVASDRGDYGYTF
once,TRBJ2-1,TRBV4-2,16,TRBD2,TGTGCCAGCAGCCCCCACGGCACTAGCGGGCCCAATGAGCAGTTCTTC,CASSPHGTSGPNEQFF
-,TRBJ2-3,TRBV7-2,14,-,TGTGCCAGCAGAGTCGTCTCGGCCACAGATACGCAGTATTTT,CASRVVSATDTQYF
-,TRBJ2-1,TRBV29-1,12,-,TGCAGCGTTGTGGGGGAGTTCGGTGAGCAGTTCTTC,CSVVGEFGEQFF
-,TRBJ2-5,TRBV7-2,15,-,TGTGCCAGCAGCTTACGGAGAGGGATCCAAGAGACCCAGTACTTC,CASSLRRGIQETQYF
-,TRBJ2-1,TRBV2,14,-,TGTGCCAGCAGTGAAGCATCGGACCATGATGAGCAGTTCTTC,CASSEASDHDEQFF
-,TRBJ2-3,TRBV28,14,-,TGTGCCAGCAGTTGGTCGGGTCGGGGAGATACGCAGTATTTT,CASSWSGRGDTQYF
-,TRBJ2-3,TRBV29-1,14,-,TGCAGCGTTACCGGGCTTCGTTTATCAGATACGCAGTATTTT,CSVTGLRLSDTQYF